The next 2 T cell receptor beta chains were all read from a single sample in a study of T-cell memory formation after mild COVID-19. TCRdb recomputed calls from the 5' RACE reads with MiXCR, one row per CDR3 protein. Of under 650,000 distinct CDR3 sequences in the sample, roughly 18% are singletons; the top ten hold approximately 12%. Source material: PBMCs or a T cell subset sorted from them (not recorded which). The receptors were gathered from an adult woman who had mild COVID-19 (a few samples of this study predate the infection). Cell type and time point are not known.

The chain is built from TRBV4-3 and TRBJ2-7; tentatively, D is TRBD1 or TRBD2 (5 bases each). The CDR3 is made up of 15 amino acids. Trimming left V 0 bases short and J 4 bases short, with 13 bases between. Germline V gene lookup returns CDR1 LGHNA and CDR2 YSLEER. This CDR3 reads CASSQESGPQYEQYF. Here the CDR3 DNA reads TGCGCCAGCAGCCAAGAATCGGGACCTCAATACGAGCAGTACTTC.

This clonotype was picked up many times. The chain is built from TRBV7-6 and TRBJ2-2; 11 nucleotides line up with TRBD2. Germline V gene data show CDR1 as SGHVS and CDR2 as FNYEAQ. Trimming at V came to 5 bases and at J to 5 bases, leaving 7 bases not matched to a gene. The CDR3 spans 16 residues. The CDR3 sequence: CASSRISGRGTGELFF. The DNA for the CDR3 is TGTGCCAGCAGCCGAATTAGCGGGAGGGGGACCGGGGAGCTGTTTTTT.